This T cell receptor beta chain was obtained from a study of T cell changes during pregnancy in multiple sclerosis. Generated by immunoSEQ multiplex PCR, the TCRdb table keeps only in-frame clones and is missing some. The table lists roughly 40,000 clones, about 91% of them singletons, with 0.7% to 1% in the top ten. With 7 bases clipped from V and 10 bases from J, the junction kept 13 bases outside the gene matches. Germline-derived CDR1 and CDR2 are SQVTM and ANQGSEA. This CDR3 region has 14 residues. The chain is built from TRBV29-1 and TRBJ2-1; 10 nucleotides line up with TRBD2. The sample was CD4+ T cells from peripheral blood mononuclear cells, taken before pregnancy. The clonotype originates from a female donor with multiple sclerosis, enrolled in a pregnancy study. The CDR3 sequence: CSAAGASGSWEQFF. The CDR3, as DNA: TGCAGCGCCGCCGGGGCTAGCGGGAGCTGGGAGCAGTTCTTC.